This is a list of T cell receptor beta chains from one sample in a study of cytomegalovirus exposure and HLA in healthy donors. TCRdb's copy holds only in-frame clones and misses some; the assay was immunoSEQ multiplex PCR. Of around 150,000 clones in the sample, roughly 79% are singletons; the top ten hold approximately 0.66%. The sample consisted of PBMCs. The receptors come from a male donor in good health and CMV-seronegative. Each CDR3 is given with its conserved first and last residue. The D gene is left open where the match is weak. A clone size is listed for some rows: how often the clone was seen (once, few, many), or a class if it is expanded.

>TRBD2|TRBV4-3|NA|TRBJ2-7
TGCGCCAGCAGCCAAGATAGCGGGGGGATCTACGAGCAGTACTTC
CASSQDSGGIYEQYF
>TRBD1|TRBV6-1|NA|TRBJ1-1
TGTGCCAGCAGTGAAGTGAAAGGGGGCGCAGATTGGGCTTTCTTT
CASSEVKGGADWAFF
>TRBD1|TRBV5-1|NA|TRBJ2-1
TGCGCCAGCAGTTCCGGGACAGGGATCATTGAGCAGTTCTTC
CASSSGTGIIEQFF
>TRBD1|TRBV18|NA|TRBJ1-2
TGTGCCAGCTCACCTCTTGATTTAACAGGGGGCCCCGGAGGCTCCTACTATGGCTACACCTTC
CASSPLDLTGGPGGSYYGYTF
>TRBD2|TRBV2|NA|TRBJ2-1
TGTGCCAGCACTACGGGGGGTCCCTCCTACAATGAGCAGTTCTTC
CASTTGGPSYNEQFF
>TRBD1|TRBV18|NA|TRBJ2-7
TGTGCCAGCTTGGGGCAGGGGGTTTCGATCGAGCAGTACTTC
CASLGQGVSIEQYF
>NA|TRBV4-1|NA|TRBJ2-3
TGCGCCAGCAGGAAATCGTCAGGGCGAGGAGATACGCAGTATTTT
CASRKSSGRGDTQYF
>NA|TRBV18|NA|TRBJ2-6
TGTGCCAGCTCACGAGGACAGGGGGCCAACGTCCTGACTTTC
CASSRGQGANVLTF
>NA|TRBV29-1|few|TRBJ2-7
TGCAGCGGTGGACAGACCTACGAGCAGTACTTC
CSGGQTYEQYF
>NA|TRBV6-5|NA|TRBJ1-3
TGTGCCAGCAGTTACTTATACAGTCCTGGAAACACCATATATTTT
CASSYLYSPGNTIYF
>TRBD1|TRBV28|once|TRBJ2-7
TGTGCCAGCAGTCCCCCGGACAGGGCACACTACGAGCAGTACTTC
CASSPPDRAHYEQYF
>TRBD1|TRBV18|once|TRBJ2-1
TGTGCCAGCTCACCACCAAATGGTGACAGGGGAAACAATGAGCAGTTCTTC
CASSPPNGDRGNNEQFF
>TRBD1|TRBV6-6|NA|TRBJ1-1
TGTGCCGCGCGCAGGGGGCGGTACACTGAAGCTTTCTTT
CAARRGRYTEAFF
>NA|TRBV23-1|NA|TRBJ2-2
TGCGCCAGCAGCCGAACCGGACAGTTAGCCCCGAACACCGGGGAGCTGTTTTTT
CASSRTGQLAPNTGELFF
>NA|TRBV2|few|TRBJ2-1
TGTGCCAGCAAATTGGGCTCTCCAACTCACAATGAGCAGTTCTTC
CASKLGSPTHNEQFF
>NA|TRBV5-8|NA|TRBJ1-2
TGTGCCAGCAGCTTGGGGCAGGGGCATGGCTACACCTTC
CASSLGQGHGYTF
>TRBD1|TRBV7-9|NA|TRBJ1-1
TGTGCCAGCAGCTTACGGACAGGGACGAACACTGAAGCTTTCTTT
CASSLRTGTNTEAFF
>TRBD1|TRBV2|NA|TRBJ2-4
TGTGCCAGCAGAGATACGGACAGGGTTCCGGCCAAAAACATTCAGTACTTC
CASRDTDRVPAKNIQYF
>TRBD1|TRBV5-1|NA|TRBJ2-7
TGCGCCAGCAGCTGGGTGGGACAGGGGGCCTACGAGCAGTACTTC
CASSWVGQGAYEQYF
>NA|TRBV14|NA|TRBJ1-4
TGTGCCAGCAGCCAATATAAGCAGGGGGAAAAACTGTTTTTT
CASSQYKQGEKLFF
>TRBD2|TRBV9|few|TRBJ2-3
TGTGCCAGCAGCGCAAGACTAGCATCTCGCACAGATACGCAGTATTTT
CASSARLASRTDTQYF
>NA|TRBV11-2|NA|TRBJ1-1
TGTGCCAGCAGCCTAAAAGACAGGATGAACACTGAAGCTTTCTTT
CASSLKDRMNTEAFF
>TRBD1|TRBV6-5|NA|TRBJ1-1
TGTGCCAGCAGTCAAGGACAGGGGACTTTCTTT
CASSQGQGTFF
>NA|TRBV14|NA|TRBJ2-3
TGTGCCAGCAGCCAGGGGACTCTTGCCAGCACAGATACGCAGTATTTT
CASSQGTLASTDTQYF
>NA|TRBV5-5|NA|TRBJ1-2
TGTGCCAGCAGCTCGGGAAGTGGAATCAACTATGGCTACACCTTC
CASSSGSGINYGYTF
>NA|TRBV28|NA|TRBJ1-6
TGTGCCAGCAGTTTACCCCCGGGGGGTTCACCCCTCCACTTT
CASSLPPGGSPLHF
>NA|TRBV5-4|NA|TRBJ2-2
TGTGCCAGCAGCGGAGGGACTTCGAACACCGGGGAGCTGTTTTTT
CASSGGTSNTGELFF
>TRBD2|TRBV6-4|NA|TRBJ2-1
TGTGCCAGCAGTGACGACGGGGGGTCCTACAATGAGCAGTTCTTC
CASSDDGGSYNEQFF
>NA|TRBV6-6|NA|TRBJ1-5
TGTGCCAGCGCCGGACAGACAATATATAGCAATCAGCCCCAGCATTTT
CASAGQTIYSNQPQHF
>TRBD2|TRBV7-2|NA|TRBJ2-2
TGTGCCAGCAGCTTAGCGGGAGGGTCCGGGGAGCTGTTTTTT
CASSLAGGSGELFF
>NA|TRBV6-1|few|TRBJ1-4
TGTGCCAGCTCGAGAGGCGGGAATGAAAAACTGTTTTTT
CASSRGGNEKLFF
>TRBD2|TRBV6-6|NA|TRBJ2-3
TGTGCCAGCAGCCTCAACCGGGGGGGAACAGATACGCAGTATTTT
CASSLNRGGTDTQYF
>TRBD1|TRBV6-5|NA|TRBJ2-7
TGTGCCAGCAGTGCCGGGACAGGGTCCTACGAGCAGTACTTC
CASSAGTGSYEQYF
>NA|TRBV29-1|NA|TRBJ2-1
TGCAGCGTTGTAGGCATGATCCAGGGTAACTGGGGTGAGCAGTTCTTC
CSVVGMIQGNWGEQFF
>TRBD1|TRBV19|NA|TRBJ2-7
TGTGCCAGTAGTATAGGGGCAGGGGGCTTTTACGAGCAGTACTTC
CASSIGAGGFYEQYF
>TRBD2|TRBV10-3|once|TRBJ2-1
TGTGCCATCATTACTAGCGACTCCTACAATGAGCAGTTCTTC
CAIITSDSYNEQFF
>NA|TRBV4-3|NA|TRBJ1-2
TGCGCCAGCAGCCAAGCGGTTCTCCTATCTGGCTACACCTTC
CASSQAVLLSGYTF
>NA|TRBV5-4|NA|TRBJ1-1
TGTGCCAGCAGCTTGGGCAGGCTGAACACTGAAGCTTTCTTT
CASSLGRLNTEAFF
>TRBD1|TRBV30|NA|TRBJ2-7
TGTGCCTGGAAGGGACAGATCTACGAGCAGTACTTC
CAWKGQIYEQYF
>NA|TRBV7-2|NA|TRBJ2-7
TGTGCCAGCAGGGAAGGACTATCCTACGAGCAGTACTTC
CASREGLSYEQYF
>TRBD1|TRBV13|NA|TRBJ1-1
TGTGCCAGCAGCTTAGAAGGGGGCTTGAACACTGAAGCTTTCTTT
CASSLEGGLNTEAFF
>TRBD1|TRBV7-2|NA|TRBJ1-1
TGTGCCAGCAGCTTAAACGGACAGGGAAGGACTGAAGCTTTCTTT
CASSLNGQGRTEAFF
>NA|TRBV19|NA|TRBJ1-5
TGTGCCAGTAGTATCGGGGGCGGGGGGAGCAATCAGCCCCAGCATTTT
CASSIGGGGSNQPQHF
>NA|TRBV5-1|NA|TRBJ1-1
TGCGCCAGCAGCCTCGCCAAGGGGGTGAACACTGAAGCTTTCTTT
CASSLAKGVNTEAFF
>TRBD1|TRBV6-6|NA|TRBJ2-7
TGTGCCAGCAGACCCGGACAGGGCGGAACCTACGAGCAGTACTTC
CASRPGQGGTYEQYF
>TRBD1|TRBV9|NA|TRBJ2-2
TGTGCCAGCAGCCCTGAGGGGACAGGACAAACCGGGGAGCTGTTTTTT
CASSPEGTGQTGELFF
>NA|TRBV6-5|NA|TRBJ2-7
TGTGCCAGCAGGCGGGCAACCTACGAGCAGTACTTC
CASRRATYEQYF
>TRBD1|TRBV10-2|NA|TRBJ1-2
TGCGCCAGCAGTGATGTGAGGACAGGGCAGTACACCTTC
CASSDVRTGQYTF
>TRBD2|TRBV7-2|NA|TRBJ2-2
TGTGCCAGCAACACGGGGGGGCGCGGCGGGGAGCTGTTTTTT
CASNTGGRGGELFF
>NA|TRBV7-9|NA|TRBJ2-7
TGTGCCAGCAGCTTAGGACAGGTTTTCTCCTACGAGCAGTACTTC
CASSLGQVFSYEQYF
>NA|TRBV7-7|NA|TRBJ2-4
TGTGCCAGCAGCTTAGCGGCAGGGCTAGCCAAAAACATTCAGTACTTC
CASSLAAGLAKNIQYF
>NA|TRBV7-9|once|TRBJ2-7
TGTGCCAGCAGCTTCAGGGGACACTACGAGCAGTACTTC
CASSFRGHYEQYF
>NA|TRBV11-3|NA|TRBJ2-7
TGTGCCAGCAGCTTAGTGGCGGGGGCACAAGTCCTCTCCTACGAGCAGTACTTC
CASSLVAGAQVLSYEQYF
>TRBD1|TRBV5-6|NA|TRBJ2-7
TGTGCCAGCAGCCACGGGACAGGGGACTACGAGCAGTACTTC
CASSHGTGDYEQYF
>TRBD1|TRBV18|NA|TRBJ2-2
TGTGCCAGCTCACTTGACAGGGGGCTATCACGCGGCACCGGGGAGCTGTTTTTT
CASSLDRGLSRGTGELFF
>NA|TRBV9|few|TRBJ2-1
TGTGCCAGCAGCGTGGATAGCGGTATCTACAATGAGCAGTTCTTC
CASSVDSGIYNEQFF